The clone carrying this T cell receptor (beta chain) has more than one count but fewer than ten. Antigen: not known. This entry is derived from a study of human T cells and chemical hapten exposure. Study at large: The upper back received 0.01% DPC by patch testing, with results read at 6 days.

Whole-study findings and limits: Expanded TCRs produced significantly more large CDR3 similarity clusters than controls did.

Per germline, CDR1 DFQATT and CDR2 SNEGSKA (reference sequence). V was clipped by 6 bases and J by 1 base, with 16 bases between them. The CDR3 has 15 residues. TCRdb itself ran the RACE reads through MiXCR, one entry per CDR3 protein. This sample yields roughly 38,000 distinct CDR3 sequences, of which 7.5% to 8% are seen a single time; 1.3% belongs to the top ten. The time point is: pre-sensitization, week 0. Indicated treatment: therapeutic diphenylcyclopropenone sensitization with weekly scalp DPC. The sequence was collected from a woman in her 50s with alopecia areata. Some clones in this sample may be carry-over from other donors' samples. This chain joins TRBV20-1 and TRBJ1-5, with a tentative D call TRBD1 (6 bases). The input for sequencing was whole blood, taken in connection with sensitization to the hapten diphenylcyclopropenone (DPC). CDR3 protein: CSAIHRVGSNQPQHF. The CDR3 nucleotides read TGCAGTGCCATTCACAGGGTGGGGAGCAATCAGCCCCAGCATTTT.